The 24 T cell receptor beta chains below all came from one sample that was sequenced in a study of cytomegalovirus exposure and HLA in healthy donors. PCR used 60 Vbeta primers and 13 Jbeta primers. Libraries were prepared by immunoSEQ multiplex PCR; TCRdb keeps only in-frame clonotypes and omits some of them. The data contain approximately 120,000 clones, approximately 78% of them singletons. Sequencing was carried out using PBMCs. These receptors were taken from a woman aged 30 to 39 in good health and CMV-seronegative.

Note on this clone: Since the CDR3 does not end with the conserved phenylalanine or tryptophan, this likely comes from a read error. CDR3 DNA sequence: TGTGCCAGCAGTAGAGACCGGTTGGGCTATGGCTACACCCTC. Protein sequence: CASSRDRLGYGYTL. This rearrangement joins TRBV6-1 to TRBJ1-2; no firm D call. Trimming cost V 5 bases and J 4 bases, with 14 bases left between them. The CDR3 extends over 14 amino acids. Germline CDR1 and CDR2: MNHNS and SASEGT.

The chain uses TRBV6-5 and TRBJ2-1, with D perhaps TRBD2 (6 bases). The V gene's germline CDR1 is MNHEY and CDR2 SVGAGI. This CDR3 region has 14 residues. The V gene lost 3 bases and the J gene lost 6 bases, with 12 bases spanning the gap. The CDR3 sequence: CASSYGDWRNEQFF. DNA of the CDR3: TGTGCCAGCAGTTATGGGGACTGGCGCAATGAGCAGTTCTTC.

This clone was recorded only once. The rearrangement uses TRBV27 and TRBJ1-2; no clear D gene. The CDR3 loop spans 14 amino acids. Trimming left V 6 bases short and J 5 bases short, with 16 bases between. Per the germline V gene, CDR1 is MNHEY and CDR2 is SMNVEV (reference sequence). The CDR3 spells CASRPGAVGYGYTF. The CDR3, as DNA: TGTGCCAGCAGACCGGGAGCAGTGGGATATGGCTACACCTTC.

The V call is TRBV19, the J call TRBJ1-1; 8 nucleotides match TRBD1. V shed 7 bases and J 7 bases; nucleotides not matched to a gene: 14. The V gene's germline CDR1 is LNHDA and CDR2 SQIVND (reference sequence). The CDR3 contains 15 residues. The CDR3 DNA sequence: TGTGCCAGTATAGATCAGGGGGCTAGAACGGGTGAAGCTTTCTTT. Encoded protein: CASIDQGARTGEAFF.

Regarding this clone: One end of the junction is discordant with germline, which a read error may explain. The V and J genes are TRBV7-9 and TRBJ1-4; 7 bases are shared with TRBD1. CDR3 length: 13 amino acids. Germline V gives CDR1 SEHNR, CDR2 FQNEAQ (reference sequence). CDR3 bases: TGTTCCAGCACGACAGGGAGTTATGAAAAACTGTTTTTT. Its translation: CSSTTGSYEKLFF.

This chain links TRBV14 with TRBJ2-7, with D perhaps TRBD1 (5 bases). Trimming pared 3 bases from V and 1 base from J, leaving 7 bases between. This CDR3 contains 13 residues. The V gene's germline CDR1 is SGHDN and CDR2 FVKESK. The CDR3 DNA reads TGTGCCAGCAGCCACAGGGCATCCTACGAGCAGTACTTC. This translates into CASSHRASYEQYF.

The genes are TRBV6-5 and TRBJ2-7; TRBD2 is a possible D gene (5 bases). The CDR3 is made up of 15 amino acids. Germline CDR1 MNHEY, CDR2 SVGAGI. Trimming cost V 6 bases and J 0 bases, with 15 bases left between them. The CDR3 DNA follows: TGTGCCAGCAGCCTATCTAGCACCTCCTCCTACGAGCAGTACTTC. Its protein is CASSLSSTSSYEQYF.

The rearrangement joins TRBV14 to TRBJ2-5, with 9 bases matching TRBD1. The DNA end lines up better with TRBJ2-7; the J call may be wrong. This CDR3 spans 16 amino acids. CDR1 is SGHDN and CDR2 is FVKESK in the germline V gene. CDR3 region: CASSQGSGTGTYEQYF. The CDR3 DNA reads as TGTGCCAGCAGCCAAGGTAGTGGGACAGGGACCTACGAGCAGTACTTC.

The chain combines TRBV29-1 with TRBJ2-1; D might be TRBD2 (5 bases). Germline lookup yields CDR1 SQVTM and CDR2 ANQGSEA. Trimming pared 4 bases from V and 8 bases from J, leaving 12 bases between. This CDR3 region has 12 residues. CDR3 sequence reads: CSVALAFDEQFF. CDR3 coding DNA: TGCAGCGTTGCCCTAGCATTCGATGAGCAGTTCTTC.

The V call is TRBV10-3, the J call TRBJ2-5, with D perhaps TRBD1 (7 bases). Germline CDR1 reads ENHRY; CDR2 reads SYGVKD. The CDR3 has 15 amino acids. V shed 6 bases and J shed 3 bases, with 17 bases lying between them. CDR3 protein: CAISPTEGAKETQYF. CDR3 DNA sequence: TGTGCCATCAGCCCTACGGAGGGGGCCAAAGAGACCCAGTACTTC.

The chain joins TRBV6-5 to TRBJ2-5, with a possible D match to TRBD1 (5 bases). This CDR3 is built from 14 residues. CDR1 and CDR2 from the germline V gene are MNHEY and SVGAGI. Trimming cost V 6 bases and J 2 bases, with 13 bases left between them. The CDR3 loop reads CASRSIRQQETQYF. The CDR3, as DNA: TGTGCCAGCAGGAGTATTCGACAGCAAGAGACCCAGTACTTC.

The rearrangement joins TRBV6-1 to TRBJ1-2, with 7 bases aligning to TRBD1. Trimming at V came to 5 bases and at J to 7 bases, leaving 7 bases not matched to a gene. From germline, CDR1 is MNHNS and CDR2 SASEGT. The CDR3 has 13 amino acids. The CDR3 coding sequence is TGTGCCAGCAGTCATAACAGGGGAAGTGGCTACACCTTC. Translation: CASSHNRGSGYTF.

The chain recombines TRBV12-5 with TRBJ2-5, with 10 bases lining up with TRBD1. Germline trimming cut 0 bases from V and 5 bases from J; bases unmatched to any gene: 12. The CDR3 has 18 residues. From germline, CDR1 is LGHNT and CDR2 FRNRAP. CDR3 protein: CASGLVQMGDRGRETQYF. In DNA form, the CDR3 reads TGTGCTAGTGGTTTGGTACAAATGGGGGACAGGGGAAGGGAGACCCAGTACTTC.

This clone has only a few counts. The gene calls are TRBV14 and TRBJ1-4; D may be TRBD1 (5 bases). This CDR3 contains 16 residues. Germline assignment: CDR1 SGHDN and CDR2 FVKESK. V lost 3 bases, J lost 5 bases, and 16 bases lay in between. The chain's CDR3 is CASSHYRGSRNEKLFF. Here the CDR3 DNA reads TGTGCCAGCAGCCACTATAGGGGTTCCCGAAATGAAAAACTGTTTTTT.

This clone has just one count. The rearrangement joins TRBV5-1 to TRBJ1-1; maybe TRBD1 (5 bases). Germline lookup yields CDR1 SGHRS and CDR2 YFSETQ. V was shortened by 6 bases and J by 3 bases, with 15 bases between the two germline ends. This CDR3 is built from 14 residues. The CDR3 sequence is CASTPGREDTEAFF. CDR3 bases: TGCGCCAGCACCCCGGGGCGGGAGGACACTGAAGCTTTCTTT.

CDR3 DNA sequence: TGTGCCAGTAGTGTAGGGTATCGGGGGAACACTGAAGCTTTCTTT. Encoded protein: CASSVGYRGNTEAFF. The V and J genes are TRBV19 and TRBJ1-1; D not resolved. Trimming took 5 bases from V and 1 from J, leaving 14 bases between them. There are 15 residues in the CDR3. CDR1 and CDR2 (germline): LNHDA, SQIVND (reference sequence).

The chain recombines TRBV29-1 with TRBJ1-2; D not certain. This CDR3 is built from 11 residues. The V gene's germline CDR1 is SQVTM and CDR2 ANQGSEA. V lost 3 bases and J 4 bases, leaving 6 bases between the germline ends. The CDR3 nucleotides read TGCAGCGTTGATCTCCTCTATGGCTACACCTTC. This translates into CSVDLLYGYTF.

This clone was found a few times. The chain combines TRBV4-3 with TRBJ2-1; 7 bases align to TRBD2. The CDR3 is 16 amino acids. Losses at the gene ends were 2 bases for V and 1 base for J; bases not matched to a gene: 5. Per germline, CDR1 LGHNA and CDR2 YSLEER. CDR3 region: CASSQQIAGSYNEQFF. As DNA, the CDR3 is TGCGCCAGCAGCCAACAAATAGCGGGTTCCTACAATGAGCAGTTCTTC.

The rearrangement joins TRBV29-1 to TRBJ1-5, with D unclear. Germline V lookup: CDR1 SQVTM, CDR2 ANQGSEA. Trimming left V 6 bases short and J 4 bases short, with 13 bases between. The CDR3 covers 13 residues. CDR3 residues: CSVVWGDNQPQHF. CDR3 in DNA: TGCAGCGTGGTGTGGGGAGATAATCAGCCCCAGCATTTT.

The chain carries TRBV6-1 and TRBJ2-1; the match to TRBD2 covers 15 bases. Germline lookup yields CDR1 MNHNS and CDR2 SASEGT. There are 17 residues in the CDR3. V lost 0 bases to trimming and J lost 8 bases; unmatched junction nucleotides: 5. The CDR3 DNA reads as TGTGCCAGCAGTGAAGCGCGGACTAGCGGGGGGGAGGATGAGCAGTTCTTC. Translating it yields CASSEARTSGGEDEQFF.

The rearrangement joins TRBV13 to TRBJ1-1; D is perhaps TRBD1 (5 bases). The CDR3 is 12 residues long. V was pared by 0 bases and J by 6 bases, with 5 bases between. From germline, CDR1 is PRHDT and CDR2 FYEKMQ (reference sequence). CDR3 in DNA: TGTGCCAGCAGCTTAGGCAGGGCTGAAGCTTTCTTT. Translating gives CASSLGRAEAFF.

The chain is built from TRBV4-2 and TRBJ1-2; unclear D gene. Trimming shortened V by 1 base and J by 4 bases, and 7 bases separated the two germline ends. This CDR3 has 13 residues. The V gene's germline CDR1 is LGHNA and CDR2 YNFKEQ. The CDR3, as DNA: TGTGCCAGCAGCCAAGGAGGGAGCTATGGCTACACCTTC. It is translated as CASSQGGSYGYTF.

In regard to this clone: Other DNA sequences in this sample translate to the same CDR3. The CDR3 nucleotides are TGCGCCAGCAGCCAACGCGGCACTGAAGCTTTCTTT. This gives the protein CASSQRGTEAFF. The chain joins TRBV4-1 to TRBJ1-1, with D hard to call. The V gene lost 2 bases and the J gene lost 4 bases, with 5 bases spanning the gap. From germline, CDR1 is MGHRA and CDR2 YSYEKL. The length of the CDR3 is 12 residues.

The chain combines TRBV6-6 with TRBJ2-7; 9 bases match TRBD1. After removal of 5 bases from V and 5 bases from J, the junction contained 4 bases not matched to a gene. The CDR3 totals 13 residues. Germline values: CDR1 MNHNY, CDR2 SVGAGI (reference sequence). The CDR3 DNA sequence: TGTGCCAGCAGTCACAGGGGGCACAACGAGCAGTACTTC. It encodes CASSHRGHNEQYF.